The 21 T cell receptor beta chains given below trace back to one sample, sequenced in a study of blood T cell repertoires in COVID-19. TCRdb's copy holds only in-frame clones and misses some; the assay was immunoSEQ multiplex PCR. The table has about 150,000 clones, 65% to 80% seen once. Material: PBMCs or T cells enriched from blood (not recorded which). The source is a woman in her sixties or seventies in a cohort exposed to, infected with or recovered from COVID-19 (not recorded which).

The chain employs TRBV28 and TRBJ1-2; 8 bases line up with TRBD1. With V trimmed by 4 bases and J by 2 bases, 0 bases remained unmatched. The CDR3 extends over 13 amino acids. The germline CDR1 and CDR2 sequences are MDHEN and SYDVKM. As DNA, the CDR3 is TGTGCCAGCAGTTGGACAGGGAACTATGGCTACACCTTC. Residues: CASSWTGNYGYTF.

Only one count was recorded for this clone. The V and J genes are TRBV5-1 and TRBJ2-2, with 14 bases fitting TRBD2. V was clipped by 4 bases and J by 6 bases; unmatched bases: 5. CDR3 length: 16 amino acids. The germline V gene has CDR1 SGHRS and CDR2 YFSETQ. CDR3 in DNA: TGCGCCAGCAGCCCGGGACTAGCGGGAGTTGCCGGGGAGCTGTTTTTT. Protein sequence: CASSPGLAGVAGELFF.

This clone was detected ten times or more. The rearrangement uses TRBV21-1 and TRBJ1-5; whether TRBD1, the table's D call, matches the DNA was not checked. TRBV21-1 is annotated as a pseudogene. The CDR3 is made up of 15 amino acids. The CDR3 bases are TGTGCCAGCAGCAAAGGGGGACAGGCGAATCAGCCCCAGCATTTT. Translated: CASSKGGQANQPQHF.

This clone was seen a single time. In DNA form, the CDR3 reads TGTGCCAGCTCAAACGACAGGGCCACTGAAGCTTTCTTT. Translation: CASSNDRATEAFF. V is TRBV18 and J is TRBJ1-1, with 7 bases identical to TRBD1. The V and J ends lost 5 bases and 4 bases, in that order; junction bases with no gene match: 4. CDR1 is KGHSH and CDR2 is LQKENI in the germline V gene. CDR3 length: 13 amino acids.

This clone turned up a few times. The chain links TRBV19 to TRBJ1-4; 9 bases match TRBD1. CDR3 size: 13 residues. The V gene's germline CDR1 is LNHDA and CDR2 SQIVND (reference sequence). J gave up 7 bases and V 6 bases, and 3 bases lay outside the gene matches. CDR3 protein: CASRDRGGEKLFF. CDR3 DNA: TGTGCCAGTAGGGACAGGGGAGGTGAAAAACTGTTTTTT.

The CDR3 DNA reads TGTGCCAGCAGCTTGGCTGGACAGGGCCACGAGCAGTACTTC. The encoded protein is CASSLAGQGHEQYF. The chain uses TRBV5-6 and TRBJ2-7, with TRBD1 matching over 8 bases. Losses at the gene ends were 0 bases for V and 5 bases for J; bases not matched to a gene: 4. Germline V CDR1 and CDR2: SGHDT, YYEEEE. The CDR3 covers 14 residues.

The J gene is TRBJ2-1, the V gene TRBV5-4, with D possibly matching TRBD2 (6 bases). V was shortened by 4 bases and J by 2 bases, with 13 bases between the two germline ends. This CDR3 has 15 residues. In germline, CDR1 is SGHNT, CDR2 YYREEE (reference sequence). CDR3 loop: CASSLGLSPYNEQFF. The CDR3 DNA follows: TGTGCCAGCAGCCTGGGACTCTCACCCTACAATGAGCAGTTCTTC.

The V gene is TRBV21-1, the J gene TRBJ1-5; the DNA was not compared with TRBD1, the D call given in the table. TRBV21-1 is marked as a pseudogene. There are 16 residues in the CDR3. CDR3 bases: TGTGCCAGCAGCAAATCGGACAGCCTCTACAATCAGCCCCAGCATTTT. It encodes CASSKSDSLYNQPQHF.

The chain uses TRBV7-9 and TRBJ2-2; 14 nucleotides line up with TRBD2. This CDR3 contains 18 residues. Germline-derived CDR1 and CDR2 are SEHNR and FQNEAQ (reference sequence). J gave up 0 bases and V 4 bases, and 4 bases lay outside the gene matches. CDR3 sequence: CASSSGTSGRSNTGELFF. CDR3 nucleotides: TGTGCCAGCAGCTCCGGGACTAGCGGGAGATCGAACACCGGGGAGCTGTTTTTT.

The chain combines TRBV18 with TRBJ2-1; the D gene is possibly TRBD2 (6 bases). CDR3 length equals 16 residues. Germline assignment: CDR1 KGHSH and CDR2 LQKENI. V was trimmed by 2 bases and J by 4 bases, leaving 15 bases between them. CDR3 sequence (DNA): TGTGCCAGCTCACCAGTAACGGGAGTGATTTACAATGAGCAGTTCTTC. This codes for CASSPVTGVIYNEQFF.

CDR3: CASSQGKWREGRSNEKLFF. CDR3 sequence (DNA): TGCGCCAGCAGCCAAGGAAAATGGAGGGAGGGAAGGTCTAATGAAAAACTGTTTTTT. The chain combines TRBV4-3 with TRBJ1-4; D gene uncertain. V was pared by 1 base and J by 3 bases, with 21 bases between. The CDR3 covers 19 residues. CDR1 LGHNA and CDR2 YSLEER come from the germline V gene.

In its sample, this clone was seen once. The V and J genes are TRBV28 and TRBJ2-1; 12 bases map to TRBD2. Germline CDR1 is MDHEN and CDR2 is SYDVKM. V was pared by 7 bases and J by 2 bases, with 3 bases of the junction left unmatched. This CDR3 has 15 residues. The CDR3 sequence: CASTRTSGTYNEQFF. CDR3 in DNA: TGTGCCAGCACCCGGACTAGCGGGACCTACAATGAGCAGTTCTTC.

This clone appeared a single time. The genes are TRBV20-1 and TRBJ1-5; D gene uncertain. The CDR3 runs 13 residues. In germline, CDR1 is DFQATT, CDR2 SNEGSKA (reference sequence). Trimming left V 3 bases short and J 4 bases short, with 10 bases between. CDR3 region: CSASLGGNQPQHF. CDR3 in DNA: TGCAGTGCTAGTTTGGGAGGGAATCAGCCCCAGCATTTT.

This clone has a single count. V gene TRBV19 combines with J gene TRBJ1-6; TRBD1 agrees at 7 bases. The V gene's germline CDR1 is LNHDA and CDR2 SQIVND (reference sequence). The CDR3 is 15 residues long. V lost 3 bases and J lost 7; bases outside the gene matches: 6. In nucleotides, the CDR3 is TGTGCCAGTAGTATCCAACAGGGGATGAATTCACCCCTCCACTTT. This translates into CASSIQQGMNSPLHF.

This clone was seen a handful of times. The CDR3 DNA is TGTGCCTCCGGCAGGGAGGTATCGAGGGAAAAACTGTTTTTT. Translation gives CASGREVSREKLFF. The V call is TRBV28, the J call TRBJ1-4; maybe TRBD1 (5 bases). Deletions cut 11 bases from V and 8 bases from J, with 21 bases between. CDR1 MDHEN and CDR2 SYDVKM come from the germline V gene. This CDR3 is built from 14 residues.

V gene TRBV30 combines with J gene TRBJ1-5; 7 nucleotides agree with TRBD1. The CDR3 length is 13 residues. CDR1 is GTSNPN, CDR2 SVGIG, per germline (reference sequence). Trimming took 2 bases from V and 6 from J; bases not matched to a gene: 4. The CDR3 protein is CAWSRQGPQPQHF. The CDR3, as DNA: TGTGCCTGGAGTCGACAGGGCCCTCAGCCCCAGCATTTT.

The chain has TRBV10-3 and TRBJ2-1; the match to TRBD1 covers 7 bases. CDR1 and CDR2 from the germline V gene are ENHRY and SYGVKD. The V and J ends lost 4 bases and 7 bases, in that order; junction bases with no gene match: 7. The CDR3 extends over 14 amino acids. Here the CDR3 reads CAISVDRDGNEQFF. CDR3 coding DNA: TGTGCCATCAGTGTTGACAGGGACGGGAATGAGCAGTTCTTC.

This chain links TRBV7-2 with TRBJ1-2; TRBD1 matches at 10 bases. CDR3 length: 13 amino acids. Germline CDR1 is SGHTA and CDR2 is FQGNSA. V shed 5 bases, J shed 8 bases, and the junction held 5 bases outside the gene matches. CDR3 loop: CASSTGTGAGYTF. As DNA, the CDR3 is TGTGCCAGCAGCACCGGGACAGGGGCCGGCTACACCTTC.

The J gene is TRBJ1-6, the V gene TRBV5-3, with D uncertain. TRBV5-3 is filed as an ORF, its function uncertain. V was shortened by 5 bases and J by 0 bases, with 12 bases between the two germline ends. The CDR3 runs 16 residues. CDR3 sequence (DNA): TGTGCCAGAAGTAGAGATCGGGGCTCCTATAATTCACCCCTCCACTTT. The encoded protein is CARSRDRGSYNSPLHF.

V is TRBV6-5 and J is TRBJ1-6, with 8 positions matching TRBD1. The CDR3 runs to 15 residues. Germline assignment: CDR1 MNHEY and CDR2 SVGAGI. V trimming: 6 bases; J trimming: 8 bases; junction bases outside the gene matches: 9. CDR3 protein: CASSRRTGRDSPLHF. For the CDR3, the DNA is TGTGCCAGCAGCCGACGGACAGGGCGGGATTCACCCCTCCACTTT.

The chain is built from TRBV9 and TRBJ1-2, with 8 bases matching TRBD1. In germline, CDR1 is SGDLS, CDR2 YYNGEE. Trimming cost V 4 bases and J 6 bases; bases outside gene matches: 8. The CDR3 spans 14 residues. In DNA form, the CDR3 reads TGTGCCAGCAGCACTCGACAGGGGCGGGATGGCTACACCTTC. It yields the protein CASSTRQGRDGYTF.